This TCR beta chain was identified in a study of CD8+CD57+ T cells in acquired aplastic anemia. This clonotype has a single count. A junction boundary mismatches the germline segment, possibly from a read error. The template for TCR beta VDJ and CDR3 sequence profiling was genomic DNA. One entry per CDR3 protein, called by TCRdb with MiXCR from the reads. Seen here are hundreds of thousands of distinct CDR3 sequences, about two thirds observed once, and the top ten hold 3.5% to 4.5%. The sequenced sample consisted of sorted CD4+, CD8+, or CD8+CD57+ T cells (not recorded which) from PBMCs. The TCR was taken from a human donor in good health, serving as a control.

The CDR3 sequence: CATSSSGQGSNEQFF. DNA for the CDR3: TGTGCCACCAGTTCTTCCGGACAGGGGAGCAATGAGCAGTTCTTC. The chain carries TRBV10-3 and TRBJ2-1, with 9 bases that match TRBD1. The CDR3 runs to 15 residues. Germline V gene sequence: CDR1 ENHRY, CDR2 SYGVKD.